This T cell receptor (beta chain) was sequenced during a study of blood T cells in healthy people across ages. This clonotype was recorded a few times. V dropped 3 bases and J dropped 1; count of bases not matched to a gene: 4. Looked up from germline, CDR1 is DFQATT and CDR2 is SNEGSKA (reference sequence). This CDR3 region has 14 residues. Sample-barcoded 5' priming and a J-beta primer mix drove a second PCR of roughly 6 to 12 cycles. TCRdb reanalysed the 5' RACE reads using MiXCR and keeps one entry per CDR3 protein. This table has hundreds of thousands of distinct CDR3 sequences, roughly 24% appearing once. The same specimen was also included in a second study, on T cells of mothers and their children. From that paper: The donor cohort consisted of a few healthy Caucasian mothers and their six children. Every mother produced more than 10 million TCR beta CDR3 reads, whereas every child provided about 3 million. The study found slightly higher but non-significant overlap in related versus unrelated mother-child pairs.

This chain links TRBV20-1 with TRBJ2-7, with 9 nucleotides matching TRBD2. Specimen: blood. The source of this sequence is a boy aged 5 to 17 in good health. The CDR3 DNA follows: TGCAGTGCTAGTGGTCTAGCGGGATCCTACGAGCAGTACTTC. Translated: CSASGLAGSYEQYF.